This T cell receptor beta chain was sequenced in a study of T-cell memory formation after mild COVID-19. TCRdb analysed the 5' RACE reads with MiXCR anew, one entry per CDR3 protein. The sample shows a few hundred thousand distinct CDR3 sequences, 21% of them seen only once. The V end was cut by 6 bases, the J end by 11 bases, with 13 bases between. The CDR3 loop spans 11 amino acids. Germline V lookup: CDR1 MNHEY, CDR2 SVGEGT. This clonotype was counted only a few times. Material: PBMCs or a T cell subset sorted from them (not recorded which). The chain employs TRBV6-2 or TRBV6-3 and TRBJ1-1; D is possibly TRBD1 (6 bases). The receptor was derived from an adult woman who had mild COVID-19 (a few samples of this study predate the infection). Cell type and time point are not known. CDR3 nucleotide sequence: TGTGCCAGCAGATCCGGACAGTGGGCTTTCTTT. It specifies CASRSGQWAFF.